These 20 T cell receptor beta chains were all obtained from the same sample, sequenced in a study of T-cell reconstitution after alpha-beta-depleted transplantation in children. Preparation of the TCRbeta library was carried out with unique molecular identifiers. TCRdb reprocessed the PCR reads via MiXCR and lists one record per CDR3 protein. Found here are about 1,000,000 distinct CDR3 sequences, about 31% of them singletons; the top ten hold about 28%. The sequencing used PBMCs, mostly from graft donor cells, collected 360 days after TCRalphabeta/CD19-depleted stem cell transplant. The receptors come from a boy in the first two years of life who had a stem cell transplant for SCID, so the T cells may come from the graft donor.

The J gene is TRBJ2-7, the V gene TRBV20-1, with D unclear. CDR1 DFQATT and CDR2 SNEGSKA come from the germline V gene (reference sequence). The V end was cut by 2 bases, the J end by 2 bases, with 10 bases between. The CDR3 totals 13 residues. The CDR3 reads CSARRQVPYEQYF. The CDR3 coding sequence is TGCAGTGCTAGAAGGCAGGTGCCCTACGAGCAGTACTTC.

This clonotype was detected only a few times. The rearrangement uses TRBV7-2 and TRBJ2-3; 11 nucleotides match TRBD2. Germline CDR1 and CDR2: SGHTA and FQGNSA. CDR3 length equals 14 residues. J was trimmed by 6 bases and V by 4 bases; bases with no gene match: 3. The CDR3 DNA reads TGTGCCAGCAGCTCTAGGACTAGCGGGGATACGCAGTATTTT. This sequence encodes CASSSRTSGDTQYF.

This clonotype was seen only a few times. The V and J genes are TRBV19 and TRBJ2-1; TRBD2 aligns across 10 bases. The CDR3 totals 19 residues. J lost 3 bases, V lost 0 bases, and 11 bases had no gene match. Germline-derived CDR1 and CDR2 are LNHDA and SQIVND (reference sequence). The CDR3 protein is CASSIDLGSGGGNYNEQFF. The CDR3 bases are TGTGCCAGTAGTATAGATTTGGGAAGCGGGGGGGGTAACTACAATGAGCAGTTCTTC.

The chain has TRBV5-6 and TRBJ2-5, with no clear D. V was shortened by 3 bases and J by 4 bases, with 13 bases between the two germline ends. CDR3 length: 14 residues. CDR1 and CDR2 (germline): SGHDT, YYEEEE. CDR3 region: CASSYRLLAETQYF. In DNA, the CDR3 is TGTGCCAGCAGCTATCGGCTCCTTGCAGAGACCCAGTACTTC.

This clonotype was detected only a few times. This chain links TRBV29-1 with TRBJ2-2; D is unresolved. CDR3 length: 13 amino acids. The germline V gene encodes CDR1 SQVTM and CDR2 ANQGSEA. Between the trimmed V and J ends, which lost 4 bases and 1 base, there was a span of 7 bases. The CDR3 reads CSVVRRNTGELFF. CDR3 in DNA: TGCAGCGTTGTGAGACGGAACACCGGGGAGCTGTTTTTT.

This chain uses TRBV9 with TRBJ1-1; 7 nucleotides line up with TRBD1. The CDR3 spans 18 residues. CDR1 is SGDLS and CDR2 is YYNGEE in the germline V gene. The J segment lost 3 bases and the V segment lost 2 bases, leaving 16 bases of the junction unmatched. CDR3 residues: CASSVSGTALLLHTEAFF. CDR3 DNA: TGTGCCAGCAGCGTCTCCGGGACAGCCCTTCTTTTGCACACTGAAGCTTTCTTT.

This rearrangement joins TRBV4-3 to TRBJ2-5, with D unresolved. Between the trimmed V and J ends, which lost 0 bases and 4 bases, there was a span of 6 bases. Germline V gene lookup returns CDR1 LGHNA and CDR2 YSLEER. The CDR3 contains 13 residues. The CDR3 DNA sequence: TGCGCCAGCAGCCAAGATCTTCCAGAGACCCAGTACTTC. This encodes CASSQDLPETQYF.

CDR3 nucleotides: TGTGCCAGCAGCGTAGGGGCAGGGCGGTACGAGCAGTACTTC. Translated, it gives CASSVGAGRYEQYF. This chain connects TRBV9 to TRBJ2-7; D is possibly TRBD1 (5 bases). Trimming took off 0 bases at V and 4 bases at J, with 11 bases between the two ends. CDR3 size: 14 residues. Germline CDR1 and CDR2: SGDLS and YYNGEE.

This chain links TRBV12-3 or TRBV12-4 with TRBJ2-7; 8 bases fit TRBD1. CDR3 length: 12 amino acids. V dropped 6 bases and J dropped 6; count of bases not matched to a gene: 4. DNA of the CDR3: TGTGCCAGCAGGACAGGGACAGGCGAGCAGTACTTC. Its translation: CASRTGTGEQYF.

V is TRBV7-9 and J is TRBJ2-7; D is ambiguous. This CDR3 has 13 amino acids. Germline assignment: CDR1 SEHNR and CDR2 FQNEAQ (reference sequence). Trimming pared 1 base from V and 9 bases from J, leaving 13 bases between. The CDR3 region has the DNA TGTGCCAGCAGCTTAGGACACGCTGCGAGGCAGTACTTC. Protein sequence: CASSLGHAARQYF.

This CDR3 is CASSFKGSARGSLDYGYTF. Written as DNA, the CDR3 is TGTGCCAGCAGCTTTAAGGGTTCGGCCAGGGGAAGTCTGGACTATGGCTACACCTTC. This chain connects TRBV11-1 to TRBJ1-2; perhaps TRBD1 as D (6 bases). The CDR3 sequence is 19 residues long. V gave up 3 bases and J gave up 3 bases, with 26 bases separating them. From germline, CDR1 is SGHAT and CDR2 FQDESV (reference sequence).

As DNA, the CDR3 is TGCGCCAGCAGCTTGTATCTGGATGAGCAGTTCTTC. This gives the protein CASSLYLDEQFF. The chain is built from TRBV5-1 and TRBJ2-1; D is undetermined. CDR1 is SGHRS and CDR2 is YFSETQ in the germline V gene. Trimming shortened V by 1 base and J by 8 bases, and 7 bases separated the two germline ends. This CDR3 has 12 amino acids.

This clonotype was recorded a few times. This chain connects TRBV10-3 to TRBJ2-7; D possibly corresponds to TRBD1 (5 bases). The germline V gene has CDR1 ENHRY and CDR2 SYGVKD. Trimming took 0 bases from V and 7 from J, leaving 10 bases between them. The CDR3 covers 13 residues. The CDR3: CAISESIRGEQYF. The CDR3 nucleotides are TGTGCCATCAGTGAGTCGATTAGGGGTGAGCAGTACTTC.

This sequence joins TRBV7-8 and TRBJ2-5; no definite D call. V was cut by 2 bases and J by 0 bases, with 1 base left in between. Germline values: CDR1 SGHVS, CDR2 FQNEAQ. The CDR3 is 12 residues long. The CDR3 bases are TGTGCCAGCAGCTTACACCAAGAGACCCAGTACTTC. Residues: CASSLHQETQYF.

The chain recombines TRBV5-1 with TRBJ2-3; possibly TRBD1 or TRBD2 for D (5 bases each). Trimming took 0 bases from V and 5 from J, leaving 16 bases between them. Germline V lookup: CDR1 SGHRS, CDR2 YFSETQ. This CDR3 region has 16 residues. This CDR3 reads CASSLEQGGGRDTQYF. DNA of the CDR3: TGCGCCAGCAGCTTGGAGCAGGGTGGGGGACGAGATACGCAGTATTTT.

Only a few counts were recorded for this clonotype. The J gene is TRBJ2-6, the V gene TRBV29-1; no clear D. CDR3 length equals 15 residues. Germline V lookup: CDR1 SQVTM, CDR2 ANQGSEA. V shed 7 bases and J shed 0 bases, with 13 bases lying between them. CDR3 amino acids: CSADVSLSGANVLTF. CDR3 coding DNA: TGCAGCGCCGACGTTAGCCTCTCTGGGGCCAACGTCCTGACTTTC.

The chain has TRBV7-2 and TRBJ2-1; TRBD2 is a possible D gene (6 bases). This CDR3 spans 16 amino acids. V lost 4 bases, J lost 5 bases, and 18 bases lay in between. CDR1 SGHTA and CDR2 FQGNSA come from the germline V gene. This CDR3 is CASSSILARTHNEQFF. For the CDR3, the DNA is TGTGCCAGCAGCTCCATACTAGCCCGCACACACAATGAGCAGTTCTTC.

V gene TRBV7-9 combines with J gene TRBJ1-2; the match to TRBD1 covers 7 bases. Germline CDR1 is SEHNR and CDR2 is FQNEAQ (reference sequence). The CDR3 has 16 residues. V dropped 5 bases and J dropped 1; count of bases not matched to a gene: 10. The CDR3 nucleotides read TGTGCCAGCAGCACGCAGACAGGGCCGAATAACTATGGCTACACCTTC. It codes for CASSTQTGPNNYGYTF.

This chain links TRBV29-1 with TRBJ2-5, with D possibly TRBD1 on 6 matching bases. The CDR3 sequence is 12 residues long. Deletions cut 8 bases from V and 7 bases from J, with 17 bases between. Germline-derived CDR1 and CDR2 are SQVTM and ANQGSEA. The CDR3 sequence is CSIKQGSGTQYF. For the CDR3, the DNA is TGCAGCATTAAACAGGGAAGCGGGACCCAGTACTTC.

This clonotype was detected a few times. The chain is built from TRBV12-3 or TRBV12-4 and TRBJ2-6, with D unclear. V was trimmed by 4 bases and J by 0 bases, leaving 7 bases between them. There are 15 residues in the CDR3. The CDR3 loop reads CASSSLASGANVLTF. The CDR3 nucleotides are TGTGCCAGCAGTTCGTTAGCCTCTGGGGCCAACGTCCTGACTTTC.